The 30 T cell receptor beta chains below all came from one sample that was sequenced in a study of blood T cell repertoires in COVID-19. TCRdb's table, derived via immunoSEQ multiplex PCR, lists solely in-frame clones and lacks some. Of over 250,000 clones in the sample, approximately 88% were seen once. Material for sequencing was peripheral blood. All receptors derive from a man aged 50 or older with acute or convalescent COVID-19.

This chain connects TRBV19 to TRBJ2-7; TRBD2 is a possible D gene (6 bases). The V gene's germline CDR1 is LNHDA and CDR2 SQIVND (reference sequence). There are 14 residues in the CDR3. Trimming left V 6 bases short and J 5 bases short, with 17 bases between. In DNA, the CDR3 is TGTGCCAGTAGCCGGGGGTGGAGTAAACACGAGCAGTACTTC. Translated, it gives CASSRGWSKHEQYF.

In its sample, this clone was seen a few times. The CDR3 nucleotides are TGTGCCAGTAGACGGACAGGCAAGGACACTGAAGCTTTCTTT. This codes for CASRRTGKDTEAFF. The chain has TRBV19 and TRBJ1-1, with 7 bases fitting TRBD1. The J segment lost 3 bases and the V segment lost 6 bases, leaving 7 bases of the junction unmatched. The length of the CDR3 is 14 residues. Germline values: CDR1 LNHDA, CDR2 SQIVND (reference sequence).

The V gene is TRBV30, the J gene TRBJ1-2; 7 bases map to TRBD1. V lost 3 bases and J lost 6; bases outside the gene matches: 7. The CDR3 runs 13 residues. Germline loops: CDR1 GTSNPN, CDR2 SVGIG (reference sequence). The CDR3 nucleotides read TGTGCCTGGAGGGGGACAGTAGGGAATGGCTACACCTTC. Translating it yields CAWRGTVGNGYTF.

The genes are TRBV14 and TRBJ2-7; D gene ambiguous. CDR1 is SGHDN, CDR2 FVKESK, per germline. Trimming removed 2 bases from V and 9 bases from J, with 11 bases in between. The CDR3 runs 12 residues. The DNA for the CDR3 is TGTGCCAGCAGCCAACAACAGATTCGGCAGTACTTC. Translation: CASSQQQIRQYF.

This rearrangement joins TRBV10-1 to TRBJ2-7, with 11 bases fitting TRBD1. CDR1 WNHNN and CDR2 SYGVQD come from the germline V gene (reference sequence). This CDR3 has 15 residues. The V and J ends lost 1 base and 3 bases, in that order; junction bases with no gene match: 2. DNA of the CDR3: TGCGCCAGCAGTGAGTTGGGGACAGGGGGCTACGAGCAGTACTTC. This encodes CASSELGTGGYEQYF.

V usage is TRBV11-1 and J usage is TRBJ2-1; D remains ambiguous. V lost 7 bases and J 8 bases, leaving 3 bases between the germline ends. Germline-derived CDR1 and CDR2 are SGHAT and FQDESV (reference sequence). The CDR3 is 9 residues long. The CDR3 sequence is CASIDEQFF. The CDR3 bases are TGTGCCAGCATAGATGAGCAGTTCTTC.

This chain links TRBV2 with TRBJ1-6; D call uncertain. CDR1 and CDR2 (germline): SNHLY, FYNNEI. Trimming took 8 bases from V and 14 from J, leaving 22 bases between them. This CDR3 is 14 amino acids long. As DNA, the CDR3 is TGTGCCAGCGCCCCCCCAGAACTAGTCTCGTCCCTCCACTTT. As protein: CASAPPELVSSLHF.

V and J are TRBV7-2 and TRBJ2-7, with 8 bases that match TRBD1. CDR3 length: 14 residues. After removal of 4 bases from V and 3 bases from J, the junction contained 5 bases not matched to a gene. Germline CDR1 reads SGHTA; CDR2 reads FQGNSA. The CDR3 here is CASSSYRGDYEQYF. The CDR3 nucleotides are TGTGCCAGCAGCTCGTACAGGGGGGACTACGAGCAGTACTTC.

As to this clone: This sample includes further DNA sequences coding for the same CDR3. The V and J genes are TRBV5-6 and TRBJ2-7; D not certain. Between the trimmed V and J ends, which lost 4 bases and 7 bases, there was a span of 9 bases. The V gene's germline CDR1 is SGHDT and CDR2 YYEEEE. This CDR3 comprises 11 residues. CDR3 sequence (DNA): TGTGCCAGCAGCCTCTCGAGGGAGCAGTACTTC. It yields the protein CASSLSREQYF.

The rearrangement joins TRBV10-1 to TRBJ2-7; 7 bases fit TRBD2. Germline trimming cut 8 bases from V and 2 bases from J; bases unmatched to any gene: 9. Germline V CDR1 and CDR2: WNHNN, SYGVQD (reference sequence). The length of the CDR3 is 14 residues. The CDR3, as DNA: TGCGCCAGCTCTCAGCGGGGCGAAGCCTACGAGCAGTACTTC. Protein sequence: CASSQRGEAYEQYF.

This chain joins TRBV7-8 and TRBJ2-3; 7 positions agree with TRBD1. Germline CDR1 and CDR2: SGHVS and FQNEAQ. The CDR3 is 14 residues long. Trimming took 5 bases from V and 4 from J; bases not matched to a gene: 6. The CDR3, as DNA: TGTGCCAGCAGCCCAAGGACAGGCTCAGATACGCAGTATTTT. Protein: CASSPRTGSDTQYF.

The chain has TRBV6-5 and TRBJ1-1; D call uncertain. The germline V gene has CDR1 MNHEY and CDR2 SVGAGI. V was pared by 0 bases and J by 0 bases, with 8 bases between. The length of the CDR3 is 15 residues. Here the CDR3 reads CASSYSRQMNTEAFF. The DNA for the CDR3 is TGTGCCAGCAGTTACTCGAGGCAGATGAACACTGAAGCTTTCTTT.

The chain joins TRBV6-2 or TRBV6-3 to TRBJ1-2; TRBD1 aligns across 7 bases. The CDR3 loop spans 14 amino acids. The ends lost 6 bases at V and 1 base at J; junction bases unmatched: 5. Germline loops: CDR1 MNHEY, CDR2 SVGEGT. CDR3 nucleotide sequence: TGTGCCAGCAGCACAGGGGCCCTTAACTATGGCTACACCTTC. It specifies CASSTGALNYGYTF.

The CDR3 DNA is TGTGCCAGCAGCCCTGTTGGACAGGGGGCTGCTCAGCCCCAGCATTTT. The encoded protein is CASSPVGQGAAQPQHF. The chain has TRBV5-8 and TRBJ1-5; 11 positions match TRBD1. The CDR3 runs 16 residues. The germline gives CDR1 SGHTS, CDR2 YDEGEE. The V gene end was trimmed by 4 bases and the J gene end by 6 bases; junction bases not matched to a gene: 9.

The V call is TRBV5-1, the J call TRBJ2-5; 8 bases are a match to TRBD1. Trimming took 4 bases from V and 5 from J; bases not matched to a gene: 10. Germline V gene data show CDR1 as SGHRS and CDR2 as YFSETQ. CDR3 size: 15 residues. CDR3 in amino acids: CASSPRQGSGETQYF. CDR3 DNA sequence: TGCGCCAGCAGCCCAAGACAGGGGTCGGGTGAGACCCAGTACTTC.

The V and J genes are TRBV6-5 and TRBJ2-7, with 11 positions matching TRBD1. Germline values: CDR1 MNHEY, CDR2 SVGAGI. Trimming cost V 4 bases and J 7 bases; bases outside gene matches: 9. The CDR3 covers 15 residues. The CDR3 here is CASSSGQGAGGEQYF. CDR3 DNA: TGTGCCAGCAGTTCCGGACAGGGGGCCGGGGGGGAGCAGTACTTC.

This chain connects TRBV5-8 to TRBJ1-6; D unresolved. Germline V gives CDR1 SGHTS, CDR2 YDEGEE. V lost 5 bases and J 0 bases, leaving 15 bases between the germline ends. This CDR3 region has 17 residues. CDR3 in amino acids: CASRRMSESSYNSPLHF. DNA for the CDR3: TGTGCCAGCAGGCGGATGTCTGAGAGCTCCTATAATTCACCCCTCCACTTT.

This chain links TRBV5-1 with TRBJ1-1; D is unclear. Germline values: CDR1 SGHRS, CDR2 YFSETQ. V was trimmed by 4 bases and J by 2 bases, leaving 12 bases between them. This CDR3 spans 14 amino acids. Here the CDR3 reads CASSQPGRNTEAFF. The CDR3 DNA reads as TGCGCCAGCAGCCAGCCGGGTAGAAACACTGAAGCTTTCTTT.

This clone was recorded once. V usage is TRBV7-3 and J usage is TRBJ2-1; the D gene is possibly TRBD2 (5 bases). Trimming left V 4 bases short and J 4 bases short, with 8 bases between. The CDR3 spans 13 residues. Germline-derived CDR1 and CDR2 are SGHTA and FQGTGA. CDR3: CASSSSGYNEQFF. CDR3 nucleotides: TGTGCCAGCAGCTCTTCGGGGTACAATGAGCAGTTCTTC.

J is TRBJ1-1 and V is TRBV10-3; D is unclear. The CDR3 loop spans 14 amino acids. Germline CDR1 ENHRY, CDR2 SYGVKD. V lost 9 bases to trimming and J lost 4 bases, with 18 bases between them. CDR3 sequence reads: CAIGREGHFTEAFF. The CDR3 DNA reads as TGTGCCATTGGCCGGGAGGGCCATTTCACTGAAGCTTTCTTT.

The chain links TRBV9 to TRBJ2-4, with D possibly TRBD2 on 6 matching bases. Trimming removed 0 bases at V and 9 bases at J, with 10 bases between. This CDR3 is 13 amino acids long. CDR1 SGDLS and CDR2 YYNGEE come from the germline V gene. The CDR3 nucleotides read TGTGCCAGCAGCGTAGCTGGGGGAGGCATTCAGTACTTC. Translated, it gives CASSVAGGGIQYF.

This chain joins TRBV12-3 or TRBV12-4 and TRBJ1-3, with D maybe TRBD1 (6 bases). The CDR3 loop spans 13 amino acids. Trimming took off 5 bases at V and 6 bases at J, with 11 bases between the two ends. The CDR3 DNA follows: TGTGCCAGCAGTCGGACAGATGTAAACACCATATATTTT. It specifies CASSRTDVNTIYF.

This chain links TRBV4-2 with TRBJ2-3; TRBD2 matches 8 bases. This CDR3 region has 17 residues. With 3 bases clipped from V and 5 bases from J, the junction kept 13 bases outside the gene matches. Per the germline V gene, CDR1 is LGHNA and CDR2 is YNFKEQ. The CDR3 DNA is TGTGCCAGCAGCCAGGAGGGTAGCGGGGCGCGCGTAGATACGCAGTATTTT. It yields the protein CASSQEGSGARVDTQYF.

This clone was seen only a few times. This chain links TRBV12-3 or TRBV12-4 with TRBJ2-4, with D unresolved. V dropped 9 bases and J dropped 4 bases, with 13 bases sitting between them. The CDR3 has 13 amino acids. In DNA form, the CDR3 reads TGTGCCAGTTCATCCGTCTATAAAAACATTCAGTACTTC. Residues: CASSSVYKNIQYF.

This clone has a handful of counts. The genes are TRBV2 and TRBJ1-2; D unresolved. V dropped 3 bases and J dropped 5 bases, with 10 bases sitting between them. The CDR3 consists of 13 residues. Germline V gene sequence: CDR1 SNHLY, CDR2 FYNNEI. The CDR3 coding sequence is TGTGCCAGCAGTGACAGCGCCTATTATGGCTACACCTTC. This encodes CASSDSAYYGYTF.

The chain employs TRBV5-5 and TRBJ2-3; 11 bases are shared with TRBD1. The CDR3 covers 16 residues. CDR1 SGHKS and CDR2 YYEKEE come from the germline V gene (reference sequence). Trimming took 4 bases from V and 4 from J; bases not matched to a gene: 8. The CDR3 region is CASSGQGTGGPDTQYF. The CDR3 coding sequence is TGTGCCAGCAGCGGCCAAGGGACAGGGGGTCCAGATACGCAGTATTTT.

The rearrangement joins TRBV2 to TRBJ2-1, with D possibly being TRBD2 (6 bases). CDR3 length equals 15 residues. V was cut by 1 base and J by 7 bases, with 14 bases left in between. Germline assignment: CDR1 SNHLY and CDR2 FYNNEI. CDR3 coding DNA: TGTGCCAGCAGTGAAGAAACAGCCGGGGGAAATGAGCAGTTCTTC. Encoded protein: CASSEETAGGNEQFF.

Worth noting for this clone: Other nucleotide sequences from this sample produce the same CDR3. The CDR3 region is CASSLYNEQFF. For the CDR3, the DNA is TGTGCCAGCAGCCTATACAATGAGCAGTTCTTC. This chain links TRBV5-5 with TRBJ2-1; unclear D gene. Germline V gives CDR1 SGHKS, CDR2 YYEKEE (reference sequence). The length of the CDR3 is 11 residues. Trimming took off 4 bases at V and 4 bases at J, with 3 bases between the two ends.

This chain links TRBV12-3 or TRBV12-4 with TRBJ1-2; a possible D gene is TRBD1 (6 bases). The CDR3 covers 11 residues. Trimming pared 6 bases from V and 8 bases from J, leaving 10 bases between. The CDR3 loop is CASSQGRGYTF. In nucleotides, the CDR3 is TGTGCCAGCAGCCAGGGGAGAGGCTACACCTTC.

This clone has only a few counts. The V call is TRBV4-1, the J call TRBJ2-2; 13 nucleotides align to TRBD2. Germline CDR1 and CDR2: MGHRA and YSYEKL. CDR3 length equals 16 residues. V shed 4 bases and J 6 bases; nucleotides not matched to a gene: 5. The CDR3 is CASSPRLAGGPGELFF. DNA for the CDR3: TGCGCCAGCAGCCCACGACTAGCGGGGGGCCCCGGGGAGCTGTTTTTT.